This TCR beta chain is from a study of identical twins. V dropped 7 bases and J dropped 0 bases, with 1 base sitting between them. CDR3 length: 11 residues. This clonotype was seen repeatedly, ten times or more. The antigen is unknown. Regarding the study as a whole: In zero-insertion analyses, partial confounding could arise from invariant MAIT and iNKT cells. Abundant beta clonotypes from cord blood bore fewer insertions; memory repertoires lacked this pattern. Its conclusions, products of cross-sectional statistical analysis, did not come from following the same donors.

TCRdb re-derived calls from the 5' RACE reads in MiXCR, one entry per CDR3 protein. The sample has around 290,000 distinct CDR3 sequences; 9.5% are singletons. All donors were healthy, and all were Caucasian. This same sample was also part of a study on yellow fever vaccine responses in identical twins.

The specimen sequenced was CD8+ T cells sorted from blood. The receptor was isolated from a woman younger than 30 in good health. The rearrangement joins TRBV12-3 or TRBV12-4 to TRBJ1-3; unclear D gene. CDR3 nucleotide sequence: TGTGCCAGCAACTCTGGAAACACCATATATTTT. This codes for CASNSGNTIYF.